These T cell receptor beta chains were read from a single sample in a study of blood T cell repertoires in COVID-19. Data came from immunoSEQ multiplex PCR; TCRdb stores just in-frame clones and leaves some out. The sample carries 200,000 to 300,000 clones, approximately 91% recorded once. Sequencing was done on a sample of peripheral blood. The source is a woman in her thirties with acute or convalescent COVID-19. Each CDR3 is given with its conserved first and last residue. The D gene is left open where the match is weak.

v_gene	d_gene	j_gene	CDR3aa	CDR3nt
TRBV20-1	.	TRBJ2-7	CSARTSYEQYF	TGCAGTGCTAGAACTTCCTACGAGCAGTACTTC
TRBV30	TRBD2	TRBJ2-3	CAWINGAGGPDTQYF	TGTGCCTGGATCAATGGGGCGGGAGGTCCTGATACGCAGTATTTT
TRBV28	.	TRBJ1-5	CASRDIDSNQPQHF	TGTGCCAGCAGGGACATAGATAGCAATCAGCCCCAGCATTTT
TRBV5-1	TRBD2	TRBJ2-5	CASTRTGGPEETQYF	TGCGCCAGCACACGGACGGGAGGGCCGGAGGAGACCCAGTACTTC
TRBV4-3	.	TRBJ2-2	CASSQGEVGTGELFF	TGCGCCAGCAGCCAAGGGGAGGTCGGCACCGGGGAGCTGTTTTTT
TRBV5-1	TRBD2	TRBJ2-1	CASSYSGSSFYNEQFF	TGCGCCAGCAGCTATAGCGGGAGTTCTTTTTACAATGAGCAGTTCTTC
TRBV19	TRBD2	TRBJ2-1	CASSIGASGRLGWNEQFF	TGTGCCAGTAGTATAGGGGCTAGCGGGAGGTTGGGTTGGAATGAGCAGTTCTTC
TRBV7-3	TRBD2	TRBJ2-1	CASSADGGRATEQFF	TGTGCCAGCAGCGCCGACGGCGGGAGGGCCACTGAGCAGTTCTTC
TRBV5-4	TRBD1	TRBJ2-1	CASSSTGHEQFF	TGTGCCAGCAGCTCGACAGGGCATGAGCAGTTCTTC
TRBV30	.	TRBJ2-7	CASSNIRVYEQYF	TGTGCCTCTTCTAATATCAGGGTGTACGAGCAGTACTTC
TRBV3-1/TRBV3-2	TRBD2	TRBJ2-7	CASSQPRLARSPYEQYF	TGTGCCAGCAGCCAACCCCGACTAGCTCGATCTCCCTACGAGCAGTACTTC
TRBV10-3	TRBD2	TRBJ2-7	CAIRSGGGSNYEQYF	TGTGCCATCAGGTCAGGTGGCGGGAGTAACTACGAGCAGTACTTC